The rows below give T cell receptor beta chains drawn from one sample of a study of shared clonotypes between healthy human individuals. Assay: immunoSEQ multiplex PCR; the TCRdb copy retains only in-frame clones and omits some. The table includes about 600,000 clones, 95% to 98% detected once. The source material was naive CD8+ T cells sorted from blood. The receptors originated from a man aged 25-45 years in good health. The conserved cysteine and the conserved F or W are not part of the CDR3 here. A D gene is named only where the DNA matches it firmly.

>TRBV12-1|.
ASSFAGLGFRDTQY
>TRBV5-1|TRBD1
ASSSPGQGTSGANVLT
>TRBV2|TRBD1
ASRPQGARTYEQY
>TRBV7-2|TRBD1
ASGEPGQGSYEQY
>TRBV5-6|.
ASRTGTNYEQY
>TRBV7-9|.
ASSLTINNEQF
>TRBV19|.
ASSISTGAYYEQY
>TRBV9|.
ASSVGAEAVEAF
>TRBV10-2|.
ARQENTGELF
>TRBV2|.
ASSDPRASWETQY
>TRBV29-1|.
SVAPTGELF
>TRBV6-1|TRBD2
ASSGSGRSEQY
>TRBV27|TRBD2
ASSSYLGGRAVNEQF
>TRBV13|TRBD2
ASSSAGVNEQF
>TRBV7-9|.
ASSLGGSEYTEAF
>TRBV7-2|TRBD1
ASSGSRGLTEAF
>TRBV27|TRBD1
ASSRRDRPLLYEQY
>TRBV5-5|.
ASSLGPGNEKLF
>TRBV27|.
ASSLSTSVSSYEQY
>TRBV10-3|.
ATLARMLVWGDTEAF
>TRBV29-1|.
SVVFFSGANVLT
>TRBV7-2|.
ASSLDDAGANVLT
>TRBV7-9|.
ASSLAGGGTYEQY
>TRBV7-9|.
ASSLGLVEAF
>TRBV10-3|TRBD1
AISGPKLGQGEVYEQY
>TRBV29-1|.
SVDGGREQF
>TRBV15|.
ATGETGDEQY
>TRBV7-6|.
ASASRPYTDTQY
>TRBV7-9|TRBD2
ASSPLAGGNTGELF
>TRBV29-1|.
SVAVGGYTEAF
>TRBV11-2|TRBD1
ASSLGQGGLMNTEAF
>TRBV6-5|TRBD1
ASRLTGGLYTEAF
>TRBV14|TRBD2
ASSPFTSGSYNEQF
>TRBV27|.
ASSFIGLTPNTEAF
>TRBV19|TRBD2
ASSIAASGTSYEQY
>TRBV19|.
ASSTEGLTYEQY
>TRBV5-8|TRBD2
ASSLPGTRGNEQF
>TRBV7-2|.
ASSSFPGDGYT
>TRBV6-6|.
ASRGKAQGNTGELF
>TRBV11-2|TRBD2
ASSLYGGRTDTQY
>TRBV15|TRBD1
ATSRDGTGGSGANVLT
>TRBV7-9|.
ASSLVDSSTNEKLF
>TRBV7-9|TRBD1
ASSSPGQGMQRAAYEQY
>TRBV7-9|.
ASSLETYEQY
>TRBV2|.
AIRDTSNTEAF
>TRBV6-5|TRBD1
ASSSGTGYQPQH
>TRBV11-2|.
ASSFGPGSTEAF
>TRBV28|.
ASSFSTGGNTEAF
>TRBV5-4|.
ASSLAPGELF
>TRBV7-9|.
ASSPREVPNTEAF
>TRBV7-9|.
ASRNTNGASYNEQF
>TRBV5-4|.
ASKYQGGSSGANVLT
>TRBV6-6|TRBD1
ASSRRQGAKGGELF
>TRBV4-1|.
ASSQDPVSVQPQH